Listed below are T cell receptor beta chains from one sample, sequenced in a study of T cell repertoires in cytomegalovirus infection. From the reads, TCRdb called clonotypes with MiXCR, one entry per CDR3 protein. The sample gives about 300,000 distinct CDR3 sequences, around 10% of which show up once; around 2.4% is in the top ten. Sequenced material: PBMCs. Source of these receptors: a human donor in good health (CMV status not recorded). Some clones in this sample may be carry-over from other donors' samples. The CDR3 runs from the conserved cysteine through the conserved F or W. The D gene is left open where the match is weak. The size field is filled for only some rows; it gives once, few, many or a size class.

j_call: TRBJ2-1; v_call: TRBV4-1; clone_size: many; d_call: TRBD1; cdr3_nt: TGCGCCAGCAGCCAATTCCCCGGGACAGGGAGGTATCATGAGCAGTTCTTC; cdr3_aa: CASSQFPGTGRYHEQFF
j_call: TRBJ2-7; v_call: TRBV5-1; clone_size: many; d_call: NA; cdr3_nt: TGCGCCAGCAGCCCGGCCGGGACGGTCGCCTACGAGCAGTACTTC; cdr3_aa: CASSPAGTVAYEQYF
j_call: TRBJ2-4; v_call: TRBV4-2; clone_size: NA; d_call: NA; cdr3_nt: TGTGCCAGCAGCTCCGCAAGAGACGGAACCAAAAACATTCAGTACTTC; cdr3_aa: CASSSARDGTKNIQYF
j_call: TRBJ1-1; v_call: TRBV19; clone_size: many; d_call: TRBD1; cdr3_nt: TGTGCCAGTAGTACATCCGGGACAGGGATAGGGGCTGAAGCTTTCTTT; cdr3_aa: CASSTSGTGIGAEAFF
j_call: TRBJ2-1; v_call: TRBV10-3; clone_size: few; d_call: TRBD2; cdr3_nt: TGTGCCATCACCCCGGGACTAGCGGGTTCCAATGAGCAGTTCTTC; cdr3_aa: CAITPGLAGSNEQFF
j_call: TRBJ2-5; v_call: TRBV12-3/TRBV12-4; clone_size: NA; d_call: TRBD2; cdr3_nt: TGTGCCAGCAGCAAGGGGGATAGCGGGGGGGCCGATCAAGAGACCCAGTACTTC; cdr3_aa: CASSKGDSGGADQETQYF
j_call: TRBJ2-7; v_call: TRBV7-2; clone_size: many; d_call: TRBD1; cdr3_nt: TGTGCCAGCAGTAGTCCCGGGACAGGGCGTGAGCAGTACTTC; cdr3_aa: CASSSPGTGREQYF
j_call: TRBJ2-2; v_call: TRBV20-1; clone_size: few; d_call: TRBD1; cdr3_nt: TGCAGTGCTAGAGTTTCCGACAGGGCAGAGAACACCGGGGAGCTGTTTTTT; cdr3_aa: CSARVSDRAENTGELFF
j_call: TRBJ2-3; v_call: TRBV7-9; clone_size: many; d_call: TRBD2; cdr3_nt: TGTGCCAGCAGCTTAGCGTGGCTAGCGGACGACACAGATACGCAGTATTTT; cdr3_aa: CASSLAWLADDTDTQYF
j_call: TRBJ1-1; v_call: TRBV20-1; clone_size: few; d_call: NA; cdr3_nt: TGCAGTGCTCGCAGGGAGGCCGAAGCTTTCTTT; cdr3_aa: CSARREAEAFF
j_call: TRBJ1-1; v_call: TRBV6-2/TRBV6-3; clone_size: many; d_call: NA; cdr3_nt: TGTGCCAGCAGGACCGGGAGAAGCACTGAAGCTTTCTTT; cdr3_aa: CASRTGRSTEAFF
j_call: TRBJ2-1; v_call: TRBV20-1; clone_size: many; d_call: TRBD2; cdr3_nt: TGCAGTGCCAGAGGACTAGAGGGGTCAGATGAGCAGTTCTTC; cdr3_aa: CSARGLEGSDEQFF
j_call: TRBJ2-2; v_call: TRBV7-2; clone_size: many; d_call: TRBD2; cdr3_nt: TGTGCCAGCAGCTTTACTAGCGGGGGGCACACCGGGGAGCTGTTTTTT; cdr3_aa: CASSFTSGGHTGELFF
j_call: TRBJ2-3; v_call: TRBV2; clone_size: many; d_call: TRBD2; cdr3_nt: TGTGCCAGCAGTACCGGTACTAGCGCGGGACCGTCTAGCACAGATACGCAGTATTTT; cdr3_aa: CASSTGTSAGPSSTDTQYF
j_call: TRBJ2-1; v_call: TRBV20-1; clone_size: many; d_call: TRBD2; cdr3_nt: TGCAGTGTTAATAGCGGGGGCCAATACAATGAGCAGTTCTTC; cdr3_aa: CSVNSGGQYNEQFF
j_call: TRBJ1-3; v_call: TRBV27; clone_size: NA; d_call: TRBD1; cdr3_nt: TGTGCCAGCAGTTTATCACAGGGGGGAGCTGGAAACACCATATATTTT; cdr3_aa: CASSLSQGGAGNTIYF
j_call: TRBJ2-5; v_call: TRBV2; clone_size: NA; d_call: NA; cdr3_nt: TGTGCCAGCGCCACGGGCTGGGAGACCCAGTACTTC; cdr3_aa: CASATGWETQYF
j_call: TRBJ2-5; v_call: TRBV5-5; clone_size: many; d_call: TRBD2; cdr3_nt: TGTGCCAGCAGTTCCTCGATCCGGGGGGGAACAGAGACCCAGTACTTC; cdr3_aa: CASSSSIRGGTETQYF
j_call: TRBJ2-6; v_call: TRBV12-3/TRBV12-4; clone_size: few; d_call: NA; cdr3_nt: TGTGCCAGCACCACTCAACAGCCCTCTGGGGCCAACGTCCTGACTTTC; cdr3_aa: CASTTQQPSGANVLTF
j_call: TRBJ1-5; v_call: TRBV27; clone_size: many; d_call: NA; cdr3_nt: TGTGCCAGCAGTCCGACTGGGGATACGCTTAGCAATCAGCCCCAGCATTTT; cdr3_aa: CASSPTGDTLSNQPQHF
j_call: TRBJ2-1; v_call: TRBV7-2; clone_size: many; d_call: NA; cdr3_nt: TGTGCCAGCAGCTTCCGAGGGGGGGGGGGCTACAATGAGCAGTTCTTC; cdr3_aa: CASSFRGGGGYNEQFF
j_call: TRBJ2-5; v_call: TRBV7-3; clone_size: many; d_call: TRBD2; cdr3_nt: TGTGCCAGCAGCTTAGCGGGGGGCCTTGGGGAGACCCAGTACTTC; cdr3_aa: CASSLAGGLGETQYF
j_call: TRBJ2-5; v_call: TRBV7-2; clone_size: many; d_call: NA; cdr3_nt: TGTGCCAGCAGCCATGATGAGGGGGGATATCAAGAGACCCAGTACTTC; cdr3_aa: CASSHDEGGYQETQYF
j_call: TRBJ2-4; v_call: TRBV3-1; clone_size: many; d_call: NA; cdr3_nt: TGTGCCAGCAGCCCCCATCGGCCCCCTCCGGCGTTACGTAACATTCAGTACTTC; cdr3_aa: CASSPHRPPPALRNIQYF
j_call: TRBJ1-2; v_call: TRBV6-5; clone_size: NA; d_call: NA; cdr3_nt: TGTGCCAGCAGTTACAGTCGGTATTCCAACTATGGCTACACCTTC; cdr3_aa: CASSYSRYSNYGYTF
j_call: TRBJ2-4; v_call: TRBV5-6; clone_size: few; d_call: NA; cdr3_nt: TGTGCCAGCAGCTTCGGGGGTCCCGGAGGTAACATTCAGTACTTC; cdr3_aa: CASSFGGPGGNIQYF
j_call: TRBJ1-1; v_call: TRBV29-1; clone_size: NA; d_call: NA; cdr3_nt: TGCAGCGTTGAACCCCCCGGGCAGGGGAGGGCTGAAGCTTTCTTT; cdr3_aa: CSVEPPGQGRAEAFF
j_call: TRBJ2-2; v_call: TRBV20-1; clone_size: few; d_call: NA; cdr3_nt: TGCAGTGCTAGCTGGGGCCCCGGGGAGCTGTTTTTT; cdr3_aa: CSASWGPGELFF
j_call: TRBJ2-3; v_call: TRBV14; clone_size: NA; d_call: TRBD1; cdr3_nt: TGTGCCAGCAGCCAAACAGGGGTAGCAGATACGCAGTATTTT; cdr3_aa: CASSQTGVADTQYF
j_call: TRBJ2-3; v_call: TRBV7-9; clone_size: few; d_call: TRBD2; cdr3_nt: TGTGCCAGCAGCTCCCCACAACTAGCGGGGGGCCGAGGAGATACGCAGTATTTT; cdr3_aa: CASSSPQLAGGRGDTQYF
j_call: TRBJ2-5; v_call: TRBV20-1; clone_size: NA; d_call: TRBD2; cdr3_nt: TGCAGTGCTATACCCTGGACTAGCGGGATGGGAGAGACCCAGTACTTC; cdr3_aa: CSAIPWTSGMGETQYF
j_call: TRBJ1-3; v_call: TRBV7-2; clone_size: many; d_call: TRBD1; cdr3_nt: TGTGCCAGCAGCCCGCAGGGGGCTCTTGGAAACACCATATATTTT; cdr3_aa: CASSPQGALGNTIYF
j_call: TRBJ2-6; v_call: TRBV20-1; clone_size: many; d_call: NA; cdr3_nt: TGCAGTGCTGGGACCTCAGGCTCTGGGGCCAACGTCCTGACTTTC; cdr3_aa: CSAGTSGSGANVLTF